The T cell receptor beta chain under discussion was sequenced for a study of CD8 T cells in ankylosing spondylitis. TCRdb used MiXCR to reprocess the 5' RACE reads, holding one entry per CDR3 protein. The sample lists some 700,000 distinct CDR3 sequences, 15% to 20% occurring once. Broader study findings: Blood of patients with ankylosing spondylitis appeared to be characterized by a TCR beta motif of eight highly homologous variants.

Germline assignment: CDR1 SEHNR and CDR2 FQNEAQ (reference sequence). The germline V and J ends were trimmed by 3 bases and 8 bases, with 20 bases remaining between them. The CDR3 is 16 amino acids. There are a few counts of this clonotype. The antigen remains unidentified. The chain employs TRBV7-9 and TRBJ2-1, with D possibly being TRBD1 (6 bases). This clonotype originated in a male donor with ankylosing spondylitis. Source material: blood, either unsorted or a sorted T cell fraction (not recorded which). CDR3 in amino acids: CASSFPRDNPLDEQFF. DNA of the CDR3: TGTGCCAGCAGCTTCCCCCGGGACAACCCTTTGGATGAGCAGTTCTTC.